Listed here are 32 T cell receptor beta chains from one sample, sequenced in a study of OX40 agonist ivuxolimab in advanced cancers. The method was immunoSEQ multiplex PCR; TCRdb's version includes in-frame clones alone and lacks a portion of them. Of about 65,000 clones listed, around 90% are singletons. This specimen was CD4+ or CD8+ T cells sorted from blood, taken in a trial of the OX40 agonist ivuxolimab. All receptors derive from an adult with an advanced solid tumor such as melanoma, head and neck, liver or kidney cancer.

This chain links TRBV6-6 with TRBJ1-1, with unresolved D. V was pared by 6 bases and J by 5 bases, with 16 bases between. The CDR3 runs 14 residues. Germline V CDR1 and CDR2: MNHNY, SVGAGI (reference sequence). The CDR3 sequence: CASRAGGGRTEAFF. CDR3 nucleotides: TGTGCCAGCAGGGCTGGAGGTGGCCGAACTGAAGCTTTCTTT.

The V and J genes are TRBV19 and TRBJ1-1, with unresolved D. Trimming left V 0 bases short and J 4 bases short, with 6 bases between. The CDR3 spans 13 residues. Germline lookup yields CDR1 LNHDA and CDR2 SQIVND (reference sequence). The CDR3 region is CASSIDQGTEAFF. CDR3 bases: TGTGCCAGTAGTATAGACCAAGGCACTGAAGCTTTCTTT. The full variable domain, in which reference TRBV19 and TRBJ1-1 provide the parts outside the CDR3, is DGGITQSPKYLFRKEGQNVTLSCEQNLNHDAMYWYRQDPGQGLRLIYYSQIVNDFQKGDIAEGYSVSREKKESFPLTVTSAQKNPTAFYLCASSIDQGTEAFFGQGTRLTVV.

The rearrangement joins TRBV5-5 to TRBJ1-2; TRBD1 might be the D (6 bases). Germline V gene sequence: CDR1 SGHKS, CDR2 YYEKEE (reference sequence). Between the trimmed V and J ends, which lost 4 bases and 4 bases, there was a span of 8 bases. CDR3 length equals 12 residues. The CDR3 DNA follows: TGTGCCAGCAGCCGGGACATCTATGGCTACACCTTC. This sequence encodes CASSRDIYGYTF.

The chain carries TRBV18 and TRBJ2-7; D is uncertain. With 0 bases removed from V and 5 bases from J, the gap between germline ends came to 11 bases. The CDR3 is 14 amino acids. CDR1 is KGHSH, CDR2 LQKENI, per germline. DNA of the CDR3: TGTGCCAGCTCACCACCGGGAAGGGCCCACGAGCAGTACTTC. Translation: CASSPPGRAHEQYF.

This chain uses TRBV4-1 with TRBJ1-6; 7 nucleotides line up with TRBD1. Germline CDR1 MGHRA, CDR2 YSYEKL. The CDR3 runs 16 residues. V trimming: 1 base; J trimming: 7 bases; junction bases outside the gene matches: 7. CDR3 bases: TGCGCCAGCAGCCAAGGACAGGGTGCAAGAAATTCACCCCTCCACTTT. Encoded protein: CASSQGQGARNSPLHF.

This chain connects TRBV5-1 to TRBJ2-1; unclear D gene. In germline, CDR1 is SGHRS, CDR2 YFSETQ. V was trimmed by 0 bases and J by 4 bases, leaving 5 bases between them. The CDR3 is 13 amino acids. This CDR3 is CASSLDAYNEQFF. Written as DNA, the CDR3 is TGCGCCAGCAGCTTGGATGCGTACAATGAGCAGTTCTTC.

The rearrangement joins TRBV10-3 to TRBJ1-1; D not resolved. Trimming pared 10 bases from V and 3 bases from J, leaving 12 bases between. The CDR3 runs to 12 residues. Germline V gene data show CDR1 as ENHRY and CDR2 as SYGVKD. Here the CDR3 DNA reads TGTGCCACCTCAATATGGGACACTGAAGCTTTCTTT. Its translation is CATSIWDTEAFF.

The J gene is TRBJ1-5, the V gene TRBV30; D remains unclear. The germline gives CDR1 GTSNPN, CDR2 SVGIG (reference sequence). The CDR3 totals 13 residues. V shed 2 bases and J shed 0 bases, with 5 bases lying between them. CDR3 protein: CAWSWGSNQPQHF. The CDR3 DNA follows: TGTGCCTGGAGTTGGGGTAGCAATCAGCCCCAGCATTTT.

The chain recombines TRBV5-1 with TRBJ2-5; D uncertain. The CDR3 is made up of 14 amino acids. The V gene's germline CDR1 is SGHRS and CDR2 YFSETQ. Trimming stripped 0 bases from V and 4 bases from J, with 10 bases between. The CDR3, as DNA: TGCGCCAGCAGCTTGGAAAGCATGGGAGAGACCCAGTACTTC. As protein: CASSLESMGETQYF. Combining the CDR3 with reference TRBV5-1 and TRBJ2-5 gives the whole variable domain KAGVTQTPRYLIKTRGQQVTLSCSPISGHRSVSWYQQTPGQGLQFLFEYFSETQRNKGNFPGRFSGRQFSNSRSEMNVSTLELGDSALYLCASSLESMGETQYFGPGTRLLVL.

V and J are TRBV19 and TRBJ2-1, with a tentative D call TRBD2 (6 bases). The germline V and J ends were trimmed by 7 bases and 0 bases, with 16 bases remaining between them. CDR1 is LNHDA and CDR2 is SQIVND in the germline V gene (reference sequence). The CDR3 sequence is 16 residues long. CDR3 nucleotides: TGTGCCAGTAAGTTTCAAGCGGGTGGCTCCTACAATGAGCAGTTCTTC. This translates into CASKFQAGGSYNEQFF.

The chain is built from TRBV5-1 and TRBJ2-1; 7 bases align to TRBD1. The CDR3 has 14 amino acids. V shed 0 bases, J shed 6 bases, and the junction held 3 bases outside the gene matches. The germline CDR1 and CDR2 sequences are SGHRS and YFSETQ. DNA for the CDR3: TGCGCCAGCAGCTTGGAATACAGGGGCAATGAGCAGTTCTTC. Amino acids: CASSLEYRGNEQFF.

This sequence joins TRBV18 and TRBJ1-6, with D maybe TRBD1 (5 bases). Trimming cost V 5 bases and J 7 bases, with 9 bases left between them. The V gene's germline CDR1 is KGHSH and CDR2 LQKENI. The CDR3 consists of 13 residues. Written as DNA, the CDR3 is TGTGCCAGCTCAGAGGGACGGAATTCACCCCTCCACTTT. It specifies CASSEGRNSPLHF.

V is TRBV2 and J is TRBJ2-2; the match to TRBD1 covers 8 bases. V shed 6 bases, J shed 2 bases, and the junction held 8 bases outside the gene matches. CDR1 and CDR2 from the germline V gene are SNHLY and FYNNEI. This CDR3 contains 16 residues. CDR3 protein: CASSLLGQGNTGELFF. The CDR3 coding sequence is TGTGCCAGCAGCTTACTAGGACAGGGAAACACCGGGGAGCTGTTTTTT.

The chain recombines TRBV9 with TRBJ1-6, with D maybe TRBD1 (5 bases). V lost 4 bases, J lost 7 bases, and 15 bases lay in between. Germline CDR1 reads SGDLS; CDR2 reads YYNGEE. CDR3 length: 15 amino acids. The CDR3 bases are TGTGCCAGCAGCCTCCAAGGGGACGGCAATTCACCCCTCCACTTT. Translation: CASSLQGDGNSPLHF.

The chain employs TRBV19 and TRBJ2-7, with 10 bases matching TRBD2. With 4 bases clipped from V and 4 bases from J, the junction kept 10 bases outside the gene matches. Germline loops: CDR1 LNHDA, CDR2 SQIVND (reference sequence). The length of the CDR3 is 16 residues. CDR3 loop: CASSTPAGGPPYEQYF. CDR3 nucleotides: TGTGCCAGTAGTACCCCAGCGGGGGGGCCGCCTTACGAGCAGTACTTC.

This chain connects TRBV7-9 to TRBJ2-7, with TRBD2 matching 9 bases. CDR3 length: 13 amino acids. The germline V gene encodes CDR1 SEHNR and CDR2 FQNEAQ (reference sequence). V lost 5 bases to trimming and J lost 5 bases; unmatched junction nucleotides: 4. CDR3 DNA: TGTGCCAGCAGCGGAGCGGGGGGCAACGAGCAGTACTTC. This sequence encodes CASSGAGGNEQYF. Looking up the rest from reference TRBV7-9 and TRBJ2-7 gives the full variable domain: DTGVSQNPRHKITKRGQNVTFRCDPISEHNRLYWYRQTLGQGPEFLTYFQNEAQLEKSRLLSDRFSAERPKGSFSTLEIQRTEQGDSAMYLCASSGAGGNEQYFGPGTRLTVT.

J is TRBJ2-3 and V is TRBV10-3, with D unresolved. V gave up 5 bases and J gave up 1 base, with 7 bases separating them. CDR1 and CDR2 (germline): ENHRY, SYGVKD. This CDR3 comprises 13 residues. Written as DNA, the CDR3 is TGTGCCATCAGTCCTAGGGGCACAGATACGCAGTATTTT. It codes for CAISPRGTDTQYF.

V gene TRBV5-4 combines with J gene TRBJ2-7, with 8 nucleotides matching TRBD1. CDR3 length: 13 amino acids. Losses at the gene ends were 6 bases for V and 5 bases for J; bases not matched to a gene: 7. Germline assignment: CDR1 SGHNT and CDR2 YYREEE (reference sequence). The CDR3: CASNLQGGDEQYF. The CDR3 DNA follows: TGTGCCAGCAATCTACAGGGGGGCGACGAGCAGTACTTC.

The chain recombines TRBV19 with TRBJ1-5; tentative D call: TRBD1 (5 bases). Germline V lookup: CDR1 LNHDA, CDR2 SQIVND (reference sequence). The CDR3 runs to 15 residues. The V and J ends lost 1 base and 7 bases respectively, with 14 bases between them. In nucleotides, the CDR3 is TGTGCCAGTAGTATAGCCAGGGCTATCGGCCAGCCCCAGCATTTT. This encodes CASSIARAIGQPQHF. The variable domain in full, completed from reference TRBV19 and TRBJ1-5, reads DGGITQSPKYLFRKEGQNVTLSCEQNLNHDAMYWYRQDPGQGLRLIYYSQIVNDFQKGDIAEGYSVSREKKESFPLTVTSAQKNPTAFYLCASSIARAIGQPQHFGDGTRLSIL.

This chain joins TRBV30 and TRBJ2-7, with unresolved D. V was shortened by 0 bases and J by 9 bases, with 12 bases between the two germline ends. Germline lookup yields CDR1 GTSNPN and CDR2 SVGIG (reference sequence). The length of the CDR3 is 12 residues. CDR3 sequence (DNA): TGTGCCTGGAGTGTACGTTTCGGCGGGCAGTACTTC. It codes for CAWSVRFGGQYF.

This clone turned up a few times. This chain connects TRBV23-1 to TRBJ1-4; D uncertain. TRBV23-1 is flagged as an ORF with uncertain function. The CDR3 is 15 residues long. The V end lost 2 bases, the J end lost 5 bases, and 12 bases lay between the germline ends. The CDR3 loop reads CASSQPDCPNEKLFF. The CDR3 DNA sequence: TGCGCCAGCAGTCAACCGGACTGCCCGAATGAAAAACTGTTTTTT.

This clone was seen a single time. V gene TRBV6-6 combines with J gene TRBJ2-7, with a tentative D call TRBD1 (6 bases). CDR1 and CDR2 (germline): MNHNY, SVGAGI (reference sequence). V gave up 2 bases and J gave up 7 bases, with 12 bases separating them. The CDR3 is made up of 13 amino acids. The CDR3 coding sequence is TGTGCCAGCAGTTACGTGGGGGCCCGGGAGCAGTACTTC. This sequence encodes CASSYVGAREQYF.

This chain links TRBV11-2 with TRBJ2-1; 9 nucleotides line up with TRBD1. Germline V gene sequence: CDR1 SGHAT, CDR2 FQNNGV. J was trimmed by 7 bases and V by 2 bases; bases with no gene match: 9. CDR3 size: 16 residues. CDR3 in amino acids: CASSLPNRGLRNEQFF. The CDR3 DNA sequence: TGTGCCAGCAGCTTACCCAACAGGGGGCTGAGGAATGAGCAGTTCTTC.

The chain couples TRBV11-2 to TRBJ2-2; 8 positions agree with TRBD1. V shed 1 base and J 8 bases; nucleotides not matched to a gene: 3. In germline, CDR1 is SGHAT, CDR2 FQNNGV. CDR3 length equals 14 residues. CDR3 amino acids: CASSLGDRLGELFF. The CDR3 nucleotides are TGTGCCAGCAGCTTAGGGGACAGGTTGGGGGAGCTGTTTTTT.

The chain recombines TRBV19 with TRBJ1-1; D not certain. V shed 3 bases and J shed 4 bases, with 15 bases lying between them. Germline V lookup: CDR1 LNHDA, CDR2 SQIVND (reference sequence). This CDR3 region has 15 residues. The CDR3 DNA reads TGTGCCAGTAGTATTGCGTTGGGTAAGGGCACTGAAGCTTTCTTT. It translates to CASSIALGKGTEAFF.

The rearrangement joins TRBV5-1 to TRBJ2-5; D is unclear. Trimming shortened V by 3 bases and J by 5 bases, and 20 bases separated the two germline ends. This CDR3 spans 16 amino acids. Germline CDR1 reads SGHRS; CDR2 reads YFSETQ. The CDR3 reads CASSSLRGVEIETQYF. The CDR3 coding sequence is TGCGCCAGCAGCTCCCTACGTGGGGTGGAGATTGAGACCCAGTACTTC.

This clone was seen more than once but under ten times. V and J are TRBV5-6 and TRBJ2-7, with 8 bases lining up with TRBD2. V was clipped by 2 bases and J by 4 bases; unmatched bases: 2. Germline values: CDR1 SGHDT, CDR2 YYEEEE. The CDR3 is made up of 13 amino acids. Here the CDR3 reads CASSFPGGYEQYF. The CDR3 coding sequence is TGTGCCAGCAGCTTCCCGGGGGGGTACGAGCAGTACTTC.

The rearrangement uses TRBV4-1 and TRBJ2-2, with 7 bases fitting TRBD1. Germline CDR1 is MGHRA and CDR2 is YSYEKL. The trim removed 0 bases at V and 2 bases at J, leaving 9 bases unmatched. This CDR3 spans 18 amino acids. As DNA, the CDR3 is TGCGCCAGCAGCCAAGATAAAAAGGACAGGCGTAACACCGGGGAGCTGTTTTTT. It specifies CASSQDKKDRRNTGELFF.

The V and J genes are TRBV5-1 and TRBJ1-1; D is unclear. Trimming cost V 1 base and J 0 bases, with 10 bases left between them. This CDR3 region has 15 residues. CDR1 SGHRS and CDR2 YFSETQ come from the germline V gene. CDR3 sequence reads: CASSLSPSMNTEAFF. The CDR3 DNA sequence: TGCGCCAGCAGCTTGTCGCCCTCCATGAACACTGAAGCTTTCTTT.

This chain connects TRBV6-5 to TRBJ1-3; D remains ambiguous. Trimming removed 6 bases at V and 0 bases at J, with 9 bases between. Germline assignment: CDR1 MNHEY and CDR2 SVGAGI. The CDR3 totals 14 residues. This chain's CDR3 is CASRRPSSGNTIYF. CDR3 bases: TGTGCCAGCAGACGTCCGAGCTCTGGAAACACCATATATTTT.

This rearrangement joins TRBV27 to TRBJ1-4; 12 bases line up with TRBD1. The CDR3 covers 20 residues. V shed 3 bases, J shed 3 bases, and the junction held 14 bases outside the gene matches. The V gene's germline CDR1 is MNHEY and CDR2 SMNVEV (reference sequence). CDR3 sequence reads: CASSFRLGTGGEEPNEKLFF. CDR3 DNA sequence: TGTGCCAGCAGTTTTCGATTAGGGACAGGGGGCGAGGAGCCTAATGAAAAACTGTTTTTT.

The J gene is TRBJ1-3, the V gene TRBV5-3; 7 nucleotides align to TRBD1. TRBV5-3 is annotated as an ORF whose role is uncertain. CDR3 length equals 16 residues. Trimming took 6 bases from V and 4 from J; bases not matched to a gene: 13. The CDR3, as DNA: TGTGCCAGAAATCAACGCCAGGGGGGCACCGGAAACACCATATATTTT. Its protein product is CARNQRQGGTGNTIYF.